This is a list of T cell receptor beta chains from one sample in a study of technical replicates of blood from a few donors. The data were produced by immunoSEQ multiplex PCR, yet TCRdb's version contains in-frame clones alone and is incomplete. Of about 94,000 clones listed, around 96% are singletons. The sample consisted of T cells isolated from PBMCs. These receptors were taken from a human donor in good health. The CDR3 runs from the conserved cysteine through the conserved F or W. Each record gives: J gene, clone size, D gene, V gene, CDR3 DNA, CDR3 protein. A D gene is named only where the DNA matches it firmly. Clone size is stated in some rows and not others, as once, few, many or a class when expanded.

J gene: TRBJ2-2; clone size: .; D gene: TRBD1; V gene: TRBV6-5; CDR3 DNA: TGTGCCAGCAGTTGGCAGGGGGAGTCCGGGGAGCTGTTTTTT; CDR3 protein: CASSWQGESGELFF
J gene: TRBJ2-5; clone size: .; D gene: .; V gene: TRBV30; CDR3 DNA: TGTGCCTGGAGTGCGGTGGCGGGGCAAGAGACCCAGTACTTC; CDR3 protein: CAWSAVAGQETQYF
J gene: TRBJ2-2; clone size: .; D gene: TRBD1; V gene: TRBV7-7; CDR3 DNA: TGTGCCAGCAGCGTCCAGGGGGCAACCGGGGAGCTGTTTTTT; CDR3 protein: CASSVQGATGELFF
J gene: TRBJ2-7; clone size: .; D gene: TRBD2; V gene: TRBV28; CDR3 DNA: TGTGCCAGCAGTACCAGGACTAGCGGGAGCAACGAGCAGTACTTC; CDR3 protein: CASSTRTSGSNEQYF
J gene: TRBJ2-1; clone size: .; D gene: .; V gene: TRBV27; CDR3 DNA: TGTGCCAGCAGTTTAAATAGAGACAATGAGCAGTTCTTC; CDR3 protein: CASSLNRDNEQFF
J gene: TRBJ2-1; clone size: .; D gene: TRBD2; V gene: TRBV7-9; CDR3 DNA: TGTGCCAGCAGCTACGGACTAGCCTTAATAAAAGTCTACAATGAGCAGTTCTTC; CDR3 protein: CASSYGLALIKVYNEQFF
J gene: TRBJ2-5; clone size: .; D gene: .; V gene: TRBV2; CDR3 DNA: TGTGCCAGCAGAGAGCAAAACGGCGGCGAGACCCAGTACTTC; CDR3 protein: CASREQNGGETQYF
J gene: TRBJ2-1; clone size: .; D gene: TRBD2; V gene: TRBV30; CDR3 DNA: TGTGCCTGGACGCCCGGGACTAGCGGGGCAAATGAGCAGTTCTTC; CDR3 protein: CAWTPGTSGANEQFF
J gene: TRBJ2-1; clone size: .; D gene: .; V gene: TRBV5-8; CDR3 DNA: TGTGCCAGCAGCTTTGGGTTGACGGGGAGAGGCAATGAGCAGTTCTTC; CDR3 protein: CASSFGLTGRGNEQFF
J gene: TRBJ2-3; clone size: .; D gene: .; V gene: TRBV5-8; CDR3 DNA: TGTGCCAGCAAACGGGACTTTTTGGAGACAGATACGCAGTATTTT; CDR3 protein: CASKRDFLETDTQYF
J gene: TRBJ2-5; clone size: .; D gene: .; V gene: TRBV28; CDR3 DNA: TGTGCCAGCAGTTACCCGCAGACTAGGGAGACCCAGTACTTC; CDR3 protein: CASSYPQTRETQYF
J gene: TRBJ1-2; clone size: .; D gene: .; V gene: TRBV6-6; CDR3 DNA: TGTGCCAGCAGTCCCGTAGTGGACAACATCTATGGCTACACCTTC; CDR3 protein: CASSPVVDNIYGYTF
J gene: TRBJ1-5; clone size: .; D gene: .; V gene: TRBV4-1; CDR3 DNA: TGCGCCAGCAGCTCCCGCATCGTTGAAACAGGGAGTGGTCAGCCCCAGCATTTT; CDR3 protein: CASSSRIVETGSGQPQHF
J gene: TRBJ1-5; clone size: .; D gene: .; V gene: TRBV15; CDR3 DNA: TGTGCCACCAGCAGGGAACGACAGGGCAATCAGCCCCAGCATTTT; CDR3 protein: CATSRERQGNQPQHF
J gene: TRBJ1-1; clone size: .; D gene: .; V gene: TRBV11-2; CDR3 DNA: TGTGCCAGCAGCTTAGGGCAGAACACTGAAGCTTTCTTT; CDR3 protein: CASSLGQNTEAFF
J gene: TRBJ2-4; clone size: .; D gene: .; V gene: TRBV12-5; CDR3 DNA: TGTGCTAGTGGTTTGGTAGTGGGACAAATACCCAAAAACATTCAGTACTTC; CDR3 protein: CASGLVVGQIPKNIQYF
J gene: TRBJ1-1; clone size: .; D gene: TRBD1; V gene: TRBV6-1; CDR3 DNA: TGTGCCAGCAGTGAATACAGGGGAAGAGGCACTGAAGCTTTCTTT; CDR3 protein: CASSEYRGRGTEAFF
J gene: TRBJ2-7; clone size: once; D gene: TRBD1; V gene: TRBV6-5; CDR3 DNA: TGTGCCAGCAGACCACTCCGGGACAGGGACCACGAGCAGTACTTC; CDR3 protein: CASRPLRDRDHEQYF
J gene: TRBJ1-4; clone size: once; D gene: .; V gene: TRBV29-1; CDR3 DNA: TGCAGCGGGGCCATGGGTGAAAAACTGTTTTTT; CDR3 protein: CSGAMGEKLFF
J gene: TRBJ2-1; clone size: .; D gene: TRBD2; V gene: TRBV27; CDR3 DNA: TGTGCCAGCAGTTCTGTTAGCGGGACCCTTCGGAACGAGCAGTTCTTC; CDR3 protein: CASSSVSGTLRNEQFF
J gene: TRBJ1-5; clone size: .; D gene: TRBD1; V gene: TRBV19; CDR3 DNA: TGTGCCAGTAGTATAGAAGGGGAGGGACAGGGGGAAAGCAATCAGCCCCAGCATTTT; CDR3 protein: CASSIEGEGQGESNQPQHF
J gene: TRBJ2-2; clone size: once; D gene: .; V gene: TRBV12-1; CDR3 DNA: TGTGCCAGCAGCTTTGGGGGGACAGTGGACACCGGGGAGCTGTTTTTT; CDR3 protein: CASSFGGTVDTGELFF
J gene: TRBJ1-3; clone size: .; D gene: .; V gene: TRBV18; CDR3 DNA: TGTGCCAGCGCCTCCACAGGGAACTCTGGAAACACCATATATTTT; CDR3 protein: CASASTGNSGNTIYF
J gene: TRBJ1-1; clone size: few; D gene: TRBD1; V gene: TRBV15; CDR3 DNA: TGTGCCACCAGCAGAGGACAGGGGTTGAACACTGAAGCTTTCTTT; CDR3 protein: CATSRGQGLNTEAFF
J gene: TRBJ1-1; clone size: once; D gene: .; V gene: TRBV10-1; CDR3 DNA: TGCGCCAGCAGTGAGTCGACCAGGACTGAAGCTTTCTTT; CDR3 protein: CASSESTRTEAFF
J gene: TRBJ2-3; clone size: .; D gene: .; V gene: TRBV7-2; CDR3 DNA: TGTGCCAGCAGCTTGTGGGAGGTTGCCGTGGGAGATACGCAGTATTTT; CDR3 protein: CASSLWEVAVGDTQYF
J gene: TRBJ1-2; clone size: .; D gene: TRBD1; V gene: TRBV6-1; CDR3 DNA: TGTGCCAGCAGTGAACCTAGGACAGGTCTCTATGGCTACACCTTC; CDR3 protein: CASSEPRTGLYGYTF
J gene: TRBJ2-3; clone size: .; D gene: .; V gene: TRBV4-1; CDR3 DNA: TGCGCCAGCAGCACCCAACAGAGCACAGATACGCAGTATTTT; CDR3 protein: CASSTQQSTDTQYF
J gene: TRBJ2-7; clone size: .; D gene: TRBD2; V gene: TRBV28; CDR3 DNA: TGTGCCAGCAGTTTTCAATCATGGACTAGCGGGGACTACGAGCAGTACTTC; CDR3 protein: CASSFQSWTSGDYEQYF
J gene: TRBJ2-7; clone size: .; D gene: TRBD1; V gene: TRBV10-3; CDR3 DNA: TGTGCCATCAGACCCGGGACAGGGTGGCACGAGCAGTACTTC; CDR3 protein: CAIRPGTGWHEQYF
J gene: TRBJ1-4; clone size: .; D gene: .; V gene: TRBV5-1; CDR3 DNA: TGCGCCAGCAGCTTAGAGGGGGATGAAAAACTGTTTTTT; CDR3 protein: CASSLEGDEKLFF
J gene: TRBJ2-2; clone size: once; D gene: .; V gene: TRBV6-6; CDR3 DNA: TGTGCCAGCAGCACCTCAACAGGAGCCACCGGGGAGCTGTTTTTT; CDR3 protein: CASSTSTGATGELFF
J gene: TRBJ2-1; clone size: .; D gene: .; V gene: TRBV18; CDR3 DNA: TGTGCCAGCTCACCAAGGACTAATTCCTACAATGAGCAGTTCTTC; CDR3 protein: CASSPRTNSYNEQFF
J gene: TRBJ1-4; clone size: once; D gene: .; V gene: TRBV4-1; CDR3 DNA: TGCGCCAGCAGCCACTTGCTAGATATACCCGCTAATGAAAAACTGTTTTTT; CDR3 protein: CASSHLLDIPANEKLFF
J gene: TRBJ1-1; clone size: .; D gene: .; V gene: TRBV28; CDR3 DNA: TGTGCCAGCAGCTCTATCCTGCACGCTGAAGCTTTCTTT; CDR3 protein: CASSSILHAEAFF
J gene: TRBJ2-1; clone size: once; D gene: .; V gene: TRBV6-1; CDR3 DNA: TGTGCCAGCATCCGGGGGAACTCCTACAATGAGCAGTTCTTC; CDR3 protein: CASIRGNSYNEQFF
J gene: TRBJ2-7; clone size: .; D gene: .; V gene: TRBV11-2; CDR3 DNA: TGTGCCAGCAGTTCATGGCCTAGGAACCACTCCTACGAGCAGTACTTC; CDR3 protein: CASSSWPRNHSYEQYF
J gene: TRBJ2-5; clone size: .; D gene: TRBD2; V gene: TRBV6-5; CDR3 DNA: TGTGCCAGCAGTTACGGGCTCGGGGGGTCACAAGAGACCCAGTACTTC; CDR3 protein: CASSYGLGGSQETQYF
J gene: TRBJ1-5; clone size: .; D gene: .; V gene: TRBV15; CDR3 DNA: TGTGCCACCAGCAGTGAAATACAGGGCTATCAGCCCCAGCATTTT; CDR3 protein: CATSSEIQGYQPQHF
J gene: TRBJ2-1; clone size: .; D gene: .; V gene: TRBV11-2; CDR3 DNA: TGTGCCAGCAGCTTCGGGATCCGGGACCCGGGGGTCTTC; CDR3 protein: CASSFGIRDPGVF
J gene: TRBJ1-4; clone size: once; D gene: TRBD1; V gene: TRBV28; CDR3 DNA: TGTGCCAGCAGTAGATCCGGGACAGGGGTTGAAAAACTGTTTTTT; CDR3 protein: CASSRSGTGVEKLFF
J gene: TRBJ2-7; clone size: .; D gene: .; V gene: TRBV14; CDR3 DNA: TGTGCCAGCAGCCGCGACAGGACGGCCTACGAGCAGTACTTC; CDR3 protein: CASSRDRTAYEQYF
J gene: TRBJ2-7; clone size: .; D gene: TRBD1; V gene: TRBV6-5; CDR3 DNA: TGTGCCAGCAGTTCCGGGACAGGGAGCCACGAGCAGTACTTC; CDR3 protein: CASSSGTGSHEQYF
J gene: TRBJ1-2; clone size: .; D gene: TRBD1; V gene: TRBV29-1; CDR3 DNA: TGCAGCGTCAGACAGGGTTTAGTTGGCTACACCTTC; CDR3 protein: CSVRQGLVGYTF
J gene: TRBJ1-4; clone size: .; D gene: .; V gene: TRBV10-3; CDR3 DNA: TGTGCCATCAGTGGGACAGATGAAAGAGGTGAAAAACTGTTTTTT; CDR3 protein: CAISGTDERGEKLFF
J gene: TRBJ1-5; clone size: .; D gene: .; V gene: TRBV18; CDR3 DNA: TGTGCCAGCTCACCCGGGGGAGGGCAGCCCCAGCATTTT; CDR3 protein: CASSPGGGQPQHF